This entry lists 10 T cell receptor beta chains sequenced from one sample in a study of shared clonotypes between healthy human individuals. The protocol was immunoSEQ multiplex PCR, while the TCRdb copy is restricted to in-frame clones and leaves out a portion. Of around 1,100,000 clones listed, approximately 75% are singletons. Source material: memory CD4+ T cells from PBMCs. This sample's subset: CD45RA-negative fraction. Source of these receptors: a man aged 18 to 29 in good health. Some clones in this sample may be carry-over from other donors' samples.

This chain links TRBV5-1 with TRBJ2-5; D call uncertain. The V gene's germline CDR1 is SGHRS and CDR2 YFSETQ. The length of the CDR3 is 12 residues. V gave up 4 bases and J gave up 3 bases, with 7 bases separating them. The CDR3: CASSGWKETQYF. The DNA of the CDR3 is TGCGCCAGCAGCGGGTGGAAAGAGACCCAGTACTTC.

This clone was detected only a few times. This chain joins TRBV9 and TRBJ1-1; a weak D match, TRBD1 (5 bases). Germline CDR1 and CDR2: SGDLS and YYNGEE. The CDR3 runs to 18 residues. V lost 0 bases, J lost 1 base, and 19 bases lay in between. The CDR3 bases are TGTGCCAGCAGCGTAGGACCATTTGGGGCAGCCCGGAACACTGAAGCTTTCTTT. It codes for CASSVGPFGAARNTEAFF.

This clone was counted a single time. The chain uses TRBV9 and TRBJ1-4; no reliable D call. From germline, CDR1 is SGDLS and CDR2 YYNGEE. The CDR3 totals 14 residues. The ends were cut back, 0 bases at V and 3 bases at J, with 6 bases in the middle. Here the CDR3 reads CASSVAGANEKLFF. The CDR3, as DNA: TGTGCCAGCAGCGTAGCTGGTGCTAATGAAAAACTGTTTTTT.

The chain carries TRBV6-6 and TRBJ2-7; D may be TRBD1 (5 bases). Trimming cost V 2 bases and J 4 bases, with 12 bases left between them. Germline V gene lookup returns CDR1 MNHNY and CDR2 SVGAGI (reference sequence). This CDR3 contains 14 residues. The CDR3: CASSYQNSGYEQYF. In DNA, the CDR3 is TGTGCCAGCAGTTACCAAAACTCAGGGTACGAGCAGTACTTC.

A remark on this clone: Other DNA sequences in this sample translate to the same CDR3. This chain links TRBV7-9 with TRBJ2-1, with 7 bases matching TRBD2. This CDR3 is 17 amino acids long. Per the germline V gene, CDR1 is SEHNR and CDR2 is FQNEAQ (reference sequence). V lost 0 bases to trimming and J lost 3 bases; unmatched junction nucleotides: 8. This chain's CDR3 is CASSLASRGGSYNEQFF. In DNA, the CDR3 is TGTGCCAGCAGCTTAGCATCTAGGGGCGGGAGCTACAATGAGCAGTTCTTC.

The chain employs TRBV6-1 and TRBJ1-3, with D perhaps TRBD1 (6 bases). V lost 2 bases to trimming and J lost 2 bases, with 7 bases between them. The CDR3 is 14 amino acids. Germline V lookup: CDR1 MNHNS, CDR2 SASEGT. The CDR3 loop is CASSESGAGNTIYF. The DNA for the CDR3 is TGTGCCAGCAGTGAATCAGGGGCTGGAAACACCATATATTTT.

This chain links TRBV7-8 with TRBJ2-7; the match to TRBD1 covers 9 bases. CDR3 length: 13 amino acids. V dropped 5 bases and J dropped 7; count of bases not matched to a gene: 6. In germline, CDR1 is SGHVS, CDR2 FQNEAQ. CDR3 in DNA: TGTGCCAGCAGCGGGGACAGGGCTTATGAGCAGTACTTC. It is translated as CASSGDRAYEQYF.

The chain uses TRBV18 and TRBJ1-1; a weak D match, TRBD1 (6 bases). This CDR3 spans 15 amino acids. CDR1 and CDR2 from the germline V gene are KGHSH and LQKENI. V shed 4 bases and J shed 6 bases, with 18 bases lying between them. The CDR3 protein is CASSLSGAVGAEAFF. In DNA, the CDR3 is TGTGCCAGCTCACTCTCGGGGGCCGTCGGCGCTGAAGCTTTCTTT.

Note on this clone: Being one base from a much bigger clone, this may be a read error. This specimen includes other DNA sequences encoding the same CDR3. The genes are TRBV5-1 and TRBJ2-7; D gene ambiguous. The CDR3 sequence is 11 residues long. CDR1 and CDR2 (germline): SGHRS, YFSETQ. Here the CDR3 DNA reads TGTGCCAGCAGCTTCTCCTACGAGCAGTACTTC. It specifies CASSFSYEQYF. Variable domain in full (rest from reference TRBV5-1 and TRBJ2-7): KAGVTQTPRYLIKTRGQQVTLSCSPISGHRSVSWYQQTPGQGLQFLFEYFSETQRNKGNFPGRFSGRQFSNSRSEMNVSTLELGDSALYLCASSFSYEQYFGPGTRLTVT.

The chain links TRBV7-8 to TRBJ2-5, with D maybe TRBD1 (5 bases). Trimming took off 6 bases at V and 5 bases at J, with 10 bases between the two ends. Germline lookup yields CDR1 SGHVS and CDR2 FQNEAQ. The CDR3 spans 12 residues. For the CDR3, the DNA is TGTGCCAGCAGGCAGGGATGGGAGACCCAGTACTTC. This encodes CASRQGWETQYF.